This is a list of T cell receptor beta chains from one sample in a study of post-analysis software for immune sequencing data. TCRdb fed the PCR reads into MiXCR, producing one record per CDR3 protein. The table includes hundreds of thousands of distinct CDR3 sequences, roughly three fifths detected once. The sample taken for sequencing was blood. The source is a girl between 2 and 10 years old with multiple sclerosis. Both conserved end residues are part of each CDR3. Fields, in order: clone size, D gene, J gene, V gene, CDR3 protein, CDR3 DNA. A D gene is named only where the DNA matches it firmly. Only some rows state a clone size, as once, few, many or a class for expanded clones.

NA | TRBD1 | TRBJ1-2 | TRBV4-1 | CASSRPRPTGAPYGYTF | TGCGCCAGCAGCCGCCCTCGACCGACAGGGGCACCGTATGGCTACACCTTC
NA | NA | TRBJ2-3 | TRBV5-1 | CASSPLSGLTETGTDTQYF | TGCGCCAGCAGCCCATTATCGGGGTTAACGGAAACCGGCACAGATACGCAGTATTTT
few | NA | TRBJ2-1 | TRBV10-2 | CASSEGGIYNEQFF | TGCGCCAGCAGTGAAGGGGGGATCTACAATGAGCAGTTCTTC
few | TRBD1 | TRBJ2-5 | TRBV12-3/TRBV12-4 | CASSTWTGKETQYF | TGTGCCAGTTCCACCTGGACAGGGAAAGAGACCCAGTACTTC
few | NA | TRBJ2-1 | TRBV18 | CASSIGQNNEQFF | TGTGCCAGCTCCATCGGACAAAACAATGAGCAGTTCTTC
NA | NA | TRBJ2-7 | TRBV14 | CASAPYYEQYF | TGTGCCAGCGCCCCCTACTACGAGCAGTACTTC
few | TRBD1 | TRBJ2-1 | TRBV6-6 | CASLEPGQGAEEQFF | TGTGCCAGCCTCGAACCGGGACAGGGGGCGGAGGAGCAGTTCTTC
NA | TRBD2 | TRBJ2-1 | TRBV11-2 | CASSLDLSGGGSYNEQFF | TGTGCCAGCAGCTTAGATCTCTCGGGGGGTGGGTCCTACAATGAGCAGTTCTTC
NA | NA | TRBJ2-1 | TRBV12-3/TRBV12-4 | CASSLWDMASYNEQFF | TGTGCCAGCAGTTTATGGGACATGGCCTCCTACAATGAGCAGTTCTTC
NA | TRBD1 | TRBJ2-5 | TRBV12-3/TRBV12-4 | CASSGDRGSETQYF | TGTGCCAGCAGTGGGGACAGGGGGTCGGAGACCCAGTACTTC
few | NA | TRBJ2-4 | TRBV18 | CASSLTMTKNIQYF | TGTGCCAGCTCCCTGACAATGACCAAAAACATTCAGTACTTC
few | NA | TRBJ2-3 | TRBV7-3 | CASSSPTSDTQYF | TGTGCCAGCAGCTCCCCAACTTCAGATACGCAGTATTTT
few | TRBD2 | TRBJ2-3 | TRBV20-1 | CSAARTSGGADTQYF | TGCAGTGCTGCCCGGACTAGCGGGGGCGCAGATACGCAGTATTTT
few | NA | TRBJ2-1 | TRBV7-2 | CASSEGGYNEQFF | TGTGCCAGCAGCGAAGGGGGGTACAATGAGCAGTTCTTC
NA | NA | TRBJ1-2 | TRBV6-5 | CASSYLTAGNYGYTF | TGTGCCAGCAGTTACTTAACGGCAGGGAACTATGGCTACACCTTC
NA | NA | TRBJ1-2 | TRBV6-6 | CASREVVNYGYTF | TGTGCCAGCAGGGAAGTTGTTAACTATGGCTACACCTTC
few | TRBD1 | TRBJ1-1 | TRBV7-8 | CASSLARTGAFEAFF | TGTGCCAGCAGCTTAGCCCGGACAGGTGCCTTTGAAGCTTTCTTT